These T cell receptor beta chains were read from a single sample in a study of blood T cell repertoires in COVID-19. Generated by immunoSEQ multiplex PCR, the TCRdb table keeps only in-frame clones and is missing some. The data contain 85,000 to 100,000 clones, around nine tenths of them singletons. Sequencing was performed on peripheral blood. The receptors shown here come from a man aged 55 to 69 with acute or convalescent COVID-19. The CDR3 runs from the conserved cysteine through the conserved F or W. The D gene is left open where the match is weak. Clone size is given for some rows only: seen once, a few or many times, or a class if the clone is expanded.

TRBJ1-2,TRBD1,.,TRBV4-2,CASSQDGQGDYGYTF,TGTGCCAGCAGCCAAGATGGGCAGGGGGACTATGGCTACACCTTC
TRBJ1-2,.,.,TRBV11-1,CASSPGSPANYGYTF,TGTGCCAGCAGCCCGGGATCGCCAGCTAACTATGGCTACACCTTC
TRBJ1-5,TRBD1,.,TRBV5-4,CASTKGAGDSNQPQHF,TGTGCCAGCACCAAGGGGGCAGGGGATAGCAATCAGCCCCAGCATTTT
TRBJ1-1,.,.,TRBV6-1,CASSEGPNVGANTEAFF,TGTGCCAGCAGTGAAGGCCCTAACGTAGGGGCGAACACTGAAGCTTTCTTT
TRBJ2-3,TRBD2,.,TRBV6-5,CASSYSPSGGTDTQYF,TGTGCCAGCAGTTACTCACCTAGCGGGGGTACAGATACGCAGTATTTT
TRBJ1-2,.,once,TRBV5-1,CASSLEVTNLPAGGYTF,TGCGCCAGCAGCTTGGAGGTGACAAACCTGCCCGCGGGTGGCTACACCTTC
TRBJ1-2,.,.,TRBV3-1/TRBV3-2,CASSQDPGSVYGYTF,TGTGCCAGCAGCCAAGACCCGGGGAGCGTCTATGGCTACACCTTC
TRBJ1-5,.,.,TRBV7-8,CASSLYRRGEPQHF,TGTGCCAGCAGCTTATATAGACGGGGTGAGCCCCAGCATTTT
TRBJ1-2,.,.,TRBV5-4,CASSPTVNYGYTF,TGTGCCAGCAGCCCCACAGTTAACTATGGCTACACCTTC
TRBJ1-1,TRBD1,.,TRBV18,CASSPKDGQGSKAFF,TGTGCCAGCTCACCCAAAGATGGACAGGGATCGAAAGCTTTCTTT
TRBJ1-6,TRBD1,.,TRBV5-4,CASSATGTGYNSPLHF,TGTGCCAGCAGCGCGACCGGGACAGGCTATAATTCACCCCTCCACTTT
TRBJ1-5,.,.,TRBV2,CASSSNPNPPSHF,TGTGCCAGCAGTTCTAACCCGAACCCCCCATCGCATTTT
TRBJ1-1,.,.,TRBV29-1,CSVINGPNTEAFF,TGCAGCGTTATAAATGGCCCAAACACTGAAGCTTTCTTT
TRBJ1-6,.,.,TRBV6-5,CASSYSIGQNNSPLHF,TGTGCCAGCAGTTACTCGATTGGACAGAACAATTCACCCCTCCACTTT
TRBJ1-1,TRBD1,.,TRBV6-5,CASLSYPGGRTEAFF,TGTGCCAGCCTTTCTTACCCAGGGGGCAGGACTGAAGCTTTCTTT
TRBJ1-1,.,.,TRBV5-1,CASSLHSNTEAFF,TGCGCCAGCAGCTTGCACAGTAACACTGAAGCTTTCTTT
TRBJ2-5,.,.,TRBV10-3,CAHVGALGETQYF,TGTGCCCATGTGGGGGCGCTCGGAGAGACCCAGTACTTC
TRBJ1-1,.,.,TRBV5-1,CASSRPLGRGIAEAFF,TGCGCCAGCAGCCGCCCATTGGGTAGGGGTATAGCTGAAGCTTTCTTT
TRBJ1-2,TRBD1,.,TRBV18,CASSLSTGGLDGYTF,TGTGCCAGCTCACTCTCGACAGGGGGCCTCGATGGCTACACCTTC
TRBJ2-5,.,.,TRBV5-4,CASRAEPEETQYF,TGTGCCAGCAGGGCTGAACCCGAAGAGACCCAGTACTTC
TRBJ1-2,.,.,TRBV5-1,CASSLETGSLYGYTF,TGCGCCAGCAGCTTGGAAACAGGCAGCCTCTATGGCTACACCTTC
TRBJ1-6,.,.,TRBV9,CASSLGQVSYNSPLHF,TGTGCCAGCAGCTTGGGGCAGGTCTCCTATAATTCACCCCTCCACTTT
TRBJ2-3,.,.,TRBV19,CATRGASTDTQYF,TGTGCCACCCGGGGGGCGAGCACAGATACGCAGTATTTT
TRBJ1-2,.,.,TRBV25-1,CATQRTGKDGYTF,TGTGCCACTCAAAGGACGGGGAAGGATGGCTACACCTTC
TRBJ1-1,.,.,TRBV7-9,CASSPPGRAEAFF,TGTGCCAGCAGCCCCCCGGGGAGAGCTGAAGCTTTCTTT
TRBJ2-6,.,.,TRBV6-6,CASSNGVSGANVLTF,TGTGCCAGCAGTAACGGGGTCTCTGGGGCCAACGTCCTGACTTTC
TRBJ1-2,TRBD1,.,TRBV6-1,CASSEDTGDGVRYYGYTF,TGTGCCAGCAGTGAGGATACAGGGGACGGGGTACGGTACTATGGCTACACCTTC
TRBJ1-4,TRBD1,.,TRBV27,CASRQVGGTLGKLFF,TGTGCCAGCCGACAGGTAGGGGGCACTCTCGGAAAACTGTTTTTT
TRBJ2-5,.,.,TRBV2,CATARGSQETQYF,TGTGCCACCGCCCGGGGTTCCCAAGAGACCCAGTACTTC
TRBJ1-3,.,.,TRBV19,CASSPSSGNTIYF,TGTGCCAGTAGTCCATCATCCGGAAACACCATATATTTT
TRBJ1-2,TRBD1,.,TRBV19,CASSPEGTGGRFGGYTF,TGTGCCAGTAGTCCGGAGGGGACAGGGGGCCGTTTTGGAGGCTACACCTTC
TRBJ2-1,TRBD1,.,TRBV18,CASSPNTGGYNEQFF,TGTGCCAGCTCACCAAATACAGGGGGATACAATGAGCAGTTCTTC
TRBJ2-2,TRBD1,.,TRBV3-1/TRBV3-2,CASSRGTGGPGELFF,TGTGCCAGCAGCCGCGGGACAGGGGGTCCTGGGGAGCTGTTTTTT
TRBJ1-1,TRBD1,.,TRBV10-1,CASSVGQGAAAFF,TGCGCCAGCAGTGTAGGACAGGGGGCCGCGGCTTTCTTT
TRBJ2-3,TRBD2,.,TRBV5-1,CASSLAGVAGVSSTDTQYF,TGCGCCAGCAGCTTGGCCGGGGTAGCGGGGGTATCTAGCACAGATACGCAGTATTTT
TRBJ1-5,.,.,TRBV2,CASSEEVTLGQPQHF,TGTGCCAGCAGTGAAGAGGTGACTCTCGGGCAGCCCCAGCATTTT
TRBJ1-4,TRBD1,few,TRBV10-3,CAIRGQEGEKLFF,TGTGCCATCAGGGGACAGGAGGGTGAAAAACTGTTTTTT
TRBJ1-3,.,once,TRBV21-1,CASSRPIGNTIYF,TGTGCCAGCAGCAGGCCCATTGGAAACACCATATATTTT